The rows below give T cell receptor beta chains drawn from one sample of a study of blood T cell repertoires in COVID-19. Data came from immunoSEQ multiplex PCR; TCRdb stores just in-frame clones and leaves some out. Altogether about 97,000 clones are present, 80% to 90% being singletons, with the ten largest covering just over 15%. Sequencing was performed on peripheral blood. These receptors came from a human donor in a cohort sampled during active COVID-19. Both conserved end residues are part of each CDR3. D genes are given only for firm matches. Size tells how often a clone was seen (once, few, many) or the class of an expanded clone, and some rows leave it out.

>TRBV5-5|-|TRBJ2-3|-
CASSSFGGRADTQYF
TGTGCCAGCAGCTCCTTCGGGGGGCGGGCAGATACGCAGTATTTT
>TRBV19|-|TRBJ1-2|-
CASYRVNYGYTF
TGTGCCAGTTACAGGGTGAACTATGGCTACACCTTC
>TRBV7-8|-|TRBJ1-2|TRBD1
CASSSREQGGGYTF
TGTGCCAGCAGCTCCAGGGAGCAGGGGGGAGGCTACACCTTC
>TRBV29-1|-|TRBJ1-2|-
CSVPGFLYGYTF
TGCAGCGTTCCAGGGTTCCTCTATGGCTACACCTTC
>TRBV9|few|TRBJ2-1|TRBD2
CASSIREGLALYNEQFF
TGTGCCAGCAGCATACGAGAGGGACTAGCGCTCTACAATGAGCAGTTCTTC
>TRBV13|-|TRBJ2-7|-
CASSLGQGVDYEQYF
TGTGCCAGCAGCTTAGGACAGGGAGTAGACTACGAGCAGTACTTC
>TRBV3-1/TRBV3-2|-|TRBJ1-5|-
CASSQDRGWNQPQHF
TGTGCCAGCAGCCAAGATAGAGGGTGGAATCAGCCCCAGCATTTT
>TRBV5-4|-|TRBJ2-1|-
CASSLGTNNEQFF
TGTGCCAGCAGCTTGGGGACTAACAATGAGCAGTTCTTC
>TRBV10-2|-|TRBJ1-1|TRBD1
CASSDLPGQATNTEAFF
TGCGCCAGCAGTGATCTACCGGGACAGGCCACGAACACTGAAGCTTTCTTT
>TRBV4-1|-|TRBJ1-2|-
CASSQGKGYGGSGYTF
TGCGCCAGCAGCCAAGGCAAGGGGTACGGGGGGTCTGGCTACACCTTC